The rows below give T cell receptor beta chains drawn from one sample of a study of blood T cells in healthy people across ages. TCRdb fed the 5' RACE reads into MiXCR, producing one record per CDR3 protein. There are around 1.5 million distinct CDR3 sequences in the sample; 42% occur only once, and under 8% lies in the top ten. The sample taken for sequencing was blood. These receptors originate from a woman between 18 and 30 years old in good health. Each CDR3 is given with its conserved first and last residue. D genes are given only for firm matches. Rows give clone size only sometimes, using once, few, many, or a class for an expanded clone.

clone size	V gene	D gene	J gene	CDR3 length	CDR3 protein	CDR3 DNA
-	TRBV3-1	-	TRBJ1-6	14	CASSQLGYNSPLHF	TGTGCCAGCAGCCAACTTGGGTATAATTCACCCCTCCACTTT
-	TRBV7-6	TRBD1	TRBJ1-1	18	CASSLSRDSTSRNTEAFF	TGTGCCAGCAGCTTATCCCGGGACAGCACAAGTAGGAACACTGAAGCTTTCTTT
-	TRBV5-5	-	TRBJ2-1	13	CASSLETGNEQFF	TGTGCCAGCAGCTTGGAGACCGGGAATGAGCAGTTCTTC
once	TRBV6-1	TRBD2	TRBJ2-1	18	CATGGTSGARGSYNEQFF	TGTGCCACCGGCGGAACTAGCGGGGCCCGCGGCTCCTACAATGAGCAGTTCTTC
-	TRBV24-1	TRBD1	TRBJ1-2	13	CATRQGEDYGYTF	TGTGCCACCAGGCAGGGGGAGGACTATGGCTACACCTTC
-	TRBV7-8	-	TRBJ1-6	17	CASSALRSRTSETPLHF	TGTGCCAGCAGCGCGTTAAGATCTAGAACTTCAGAGACACCCCTCCACTTT
once	TRBV20-1	-	TRBJ1-2	15	CSARDRGTCNYGYTF	TGCAGTGCTAGAGACCGCGGGACATGTAACTATGGCTACACCTTC
-	TRBV23-1	-	TRBJ1-2	13	CASSPSALWGYTF	TGCGCCAGCAGTCCGAGTGCCCTATGGGGATACACCTTC
-	TRBV3-1	-	TRBJ2-5	13	CASSHVRGETQYF	TGTGCCAGCAGCCATGTCAGGGGAGAGACCCAGTACTTC
-	TRBV6-5	-	TRBJ2-5	15	CASSYSYTSQETQYF	TGTGCCAGCAGTTACTCGTACACCTCCCAAGAGACCCAGTACTTC
-	TRBV28	-	TRBJ1-5	13	CASGDLSNQPQHF	TGTGCCAGCGGTGACCTTAGCAATCAGCCCCAGCATTTT
few	TRBV20-1	-	TRBJ2-2	14	CSVLVGGSTGELFF	TGCAGTGTTTTGGTAGGGGGGAGCACCGGGGAGCTGTTTTTT
-	TRBV20-1	-	TRBJ1-2	13	CSAISGLTGGYTF	TGCAGTGCTATTTCTGGCCTCACGGGCGGCTACACCTTC
-	TRBV27	TRBD1	TRBJ1-6	14	CASSSGGEGSPLHF	TGTGCCAGCAGCTCAGGGGGCGAGGGGTCACCCCTCCACTTT
-	TRBV5-1	TRBD1	TRBJ1-5	18	CASSPHGTGGLGEQPQHF	TGCGCCAGCAGCCCTCACGGGACAGGGGGCCTAGGGGAGCAGCCCCAGCATTTT
few	TRBV3-1	-	TRBJ2-4	15	CASSQVLLDKNIQYF	TGTGCCAGCAGCCAAGTTTTACTAGATAAAAACATTCAGTACTTC
-	TRBV12-3/TRBV12-4	-	TRBJ2-2	14	CASSFIGPAGELFF	TGTGCCAGCAGTTTTATAGGACCGGCCGGGGAGCTGTTTTTT
few	TRBV29-1	-	TRBJ1-5	13	CSVAYGRHQPQHF	TGCAGCGTTGCCTACGGGAGACATCAGCCCCAGCATTTT
once	TRBV7-8	TRBD2	TRBJ2-3	16	CASSPPSGAPSDTQYF	TGTGCCAGCAGCCCGCCTAGCGGGGCGCCATCGGATACGCAGTATTTT
once	TRBV6-1	-	TRBJ1-6	12	CASTGGNSPLHF	TGTGCCAGCACTGGCGGGAATTCACCCCTCCACTTT
once	TRBV6-1	TRBD2	TRBJ2-5	17	CASTYPVGGGYQETQYF	TGTGCCAGCACGTATCCAGTCGGGGGAGGGTACCAAGAGACCCAGTACTTC
few	TRBV12-3/TRBV12-4	-	TRBJ2-7	14	CASSPGQPPYEQYF	TGTGCCAGCAGTCCCGGTCAACCGCCCTACGAGCAGTACTTC
-	TRBV28	-	TRBJ2-5	14	CASLKATKQETQYF	TGTGCCAGCCTCAAAGCCACAAAGCAAGAGACCCAGTACTTC
few	TRBV4-2	TRBD1	TRBJ2-6	18	CASSQAWDRNSGANVLTF	TGTGCCAGCAGCCAAGCTTGGGACAGGAACTCTGGGGCCAACGTCCTGACTTTC
few	TRBV12-3/TRBV12-4	TRBD2	TRBJ2-1	17	CASIPTSGRFARNEQFF	TGTGCCAGCATTCCGACTAGCGGGAGATTTGCAAGGAATGAGCAGTTCTTC
-	TRBV7-9	-	TRBJ2-5	11	CASSVTGARYF	TGTGCCAGCAGCGTCACGGGGGCCCGGTACTTC